This is a list of T cell receptor beta chains from one sample in a study of spatial heterogeneity in lung cancer. Via MiXCR, TCRdb re-called the 5' RACE reads, giving one row per CDR3 protein. Of about 14,000 distinct CDR3 sequences in the sample, over 9.5% were seen once. This material consisted of PBMCs, taken at surgery. All receptors derive from a male donor with early-stage non-small cell lung cancer. Each CDR3 is given with its conserved first and last residue. Clone size appears in some rows only: once, few, many, or a class for an expanded clone.

J,size,V,length,CDR3
TRBJ2-2,many,TRBV12-3/TRBV12-4,14,CASSPPPTVGELFF
TRBJ2-7,many,TRBV4-2,16,CASSQHFDPSSYEQYF
TRBJ1-5,many,TRBV27,15,CASSPQLNPNQPQHF
TRBJ2-3,-,TRBV11-2,17,CASSPPRGLAATDTQYF
TRBJ2-3,few,TRBV11-1,15,CASSLIGLAADTQYF
TRBJ1-5,many,TRBV21-1,15,CASSIAGGGYQPQHF
TRBJ2-1,many,TRBV7-2,14,CASSLGTAYNEQFF
TRBJ1-1,many,TRBV6-1,15,CASSPTTRTRAEAFF
TRBJ1-2,once,TRBV7-2,13,CASSLCNNYGYTF
TRBJ2-2,many,TRBV10-1,15,CASSAQREGTGELFF
TRBJ2-1,medium-sized,TRBV20-1,14,CSARDLLGLPEQFF
TRBJ2-5,many,TRBV20-1,13,CSASTAAWETQYF
TRBJ2-7,-,TRBV20-1,14,CSARRDGQAFKQYF
TRBJ1-1,many,TRBV7-9,14,CASSSGTGNTEAFF
TRBJ2-2,many,TRBV7-9,15,CASSRDRDKDGELFF
TRBJ2-5,many,TRBV7-8,15,CASSLSSLGSETQYF
TRBJ2-5,many,TRBV28,17,CASQYGATGPQGETQYF
TRBJ1-3,many,TRBV15,14,CATSRDPSGNTIYF
TRBJ2-3,medium-sized,TRBV27,15,CASSSPNSGVDTQYF
TRBJ2-1,many,TRBV7-9,15,CASNDGTSENNEQFF
TRBJ1-6,few,TRBV2,15,CASSTRTSYNSPLHF
TRBJ1-6,many,TRBV10-3,13,CAIHADRNSPLHF
TRBJ2-3,many,TRBV14,18,CASSQDWAGRELVDTQYF
TRBJ2-1,many,TRBV6-1,13,CASSWTFLNEQFF
TRBJ1-1,-,TRBV5-1,15,CASSLAQQGATEAFF
TRBJ1-1,medium-sized,TRBV13,18,CASSLVDRVKFEKNEAFF
TRBJ2-7,many,TRBV3-1,15,CASSRRTSLTYEQYF
TRBJ2-3,-,TRBV7-9,13,CASSPTSPDTQYF
TRBJ1-5,many,TRBV6-2/TRBV6-3,16,CASSRRTPSGNQPQHF
TRBJ2-1,many,TRBV3-1,15,CASSQDLGQINEQFF
TRBJ2-5,many,TRBV20-1,13,CSARGQDQETQYF
TRBJ2-5,many,TRBV7-2,14,CASSLGDPRGTQYF
TRBJ1-2,many,TRBV5-1,15,CASSGDIRANYGYTF
TRBJ2-2,-,TRBV7-3,13,CASSDRDTGELFF
TRBJ2-2,-,TRBV11-2,13,CASSLEEVGELFF
TRBJ2-3,many,TRBV11-2,15,CASSLVRAETDTQYF
TRBJ2-2,-,TRBV2,13,CASKGSNTGELFF
TRBJ2-1,few,TRBV6-5,11,CAAGRTNEQFF
TRBJ1-6,many,TRBV20-1,14,CSARVPGSNSPLHF
TRBJ1-5,medium-sized,TRBV6-2/TRBV6-3,15,CASRPGTENNQPQHF
TRBJ1-1,many,TRBV29-1,13,CSVRTGGLAEAFF
TRBJ2-3,many,TRBV20-1,17,CSAPDLTSGAQGNTQYF
TRBJ1-1,many,TRBV2,11,CATRQVTEAFF
TRBJ2-3,-,TRBV7-2,15,CASTRSKREQIRSIF
TRBJ2-1,many,TRBV4-3,20,CASRQTWQGGLAGGRDEQFF
TRBJ1-5,many,TRBV6-6,15,CASSYFGGSDQPQHF
TRBJ2-5,many,TRBV2,14,CASSEYRDQETQYF